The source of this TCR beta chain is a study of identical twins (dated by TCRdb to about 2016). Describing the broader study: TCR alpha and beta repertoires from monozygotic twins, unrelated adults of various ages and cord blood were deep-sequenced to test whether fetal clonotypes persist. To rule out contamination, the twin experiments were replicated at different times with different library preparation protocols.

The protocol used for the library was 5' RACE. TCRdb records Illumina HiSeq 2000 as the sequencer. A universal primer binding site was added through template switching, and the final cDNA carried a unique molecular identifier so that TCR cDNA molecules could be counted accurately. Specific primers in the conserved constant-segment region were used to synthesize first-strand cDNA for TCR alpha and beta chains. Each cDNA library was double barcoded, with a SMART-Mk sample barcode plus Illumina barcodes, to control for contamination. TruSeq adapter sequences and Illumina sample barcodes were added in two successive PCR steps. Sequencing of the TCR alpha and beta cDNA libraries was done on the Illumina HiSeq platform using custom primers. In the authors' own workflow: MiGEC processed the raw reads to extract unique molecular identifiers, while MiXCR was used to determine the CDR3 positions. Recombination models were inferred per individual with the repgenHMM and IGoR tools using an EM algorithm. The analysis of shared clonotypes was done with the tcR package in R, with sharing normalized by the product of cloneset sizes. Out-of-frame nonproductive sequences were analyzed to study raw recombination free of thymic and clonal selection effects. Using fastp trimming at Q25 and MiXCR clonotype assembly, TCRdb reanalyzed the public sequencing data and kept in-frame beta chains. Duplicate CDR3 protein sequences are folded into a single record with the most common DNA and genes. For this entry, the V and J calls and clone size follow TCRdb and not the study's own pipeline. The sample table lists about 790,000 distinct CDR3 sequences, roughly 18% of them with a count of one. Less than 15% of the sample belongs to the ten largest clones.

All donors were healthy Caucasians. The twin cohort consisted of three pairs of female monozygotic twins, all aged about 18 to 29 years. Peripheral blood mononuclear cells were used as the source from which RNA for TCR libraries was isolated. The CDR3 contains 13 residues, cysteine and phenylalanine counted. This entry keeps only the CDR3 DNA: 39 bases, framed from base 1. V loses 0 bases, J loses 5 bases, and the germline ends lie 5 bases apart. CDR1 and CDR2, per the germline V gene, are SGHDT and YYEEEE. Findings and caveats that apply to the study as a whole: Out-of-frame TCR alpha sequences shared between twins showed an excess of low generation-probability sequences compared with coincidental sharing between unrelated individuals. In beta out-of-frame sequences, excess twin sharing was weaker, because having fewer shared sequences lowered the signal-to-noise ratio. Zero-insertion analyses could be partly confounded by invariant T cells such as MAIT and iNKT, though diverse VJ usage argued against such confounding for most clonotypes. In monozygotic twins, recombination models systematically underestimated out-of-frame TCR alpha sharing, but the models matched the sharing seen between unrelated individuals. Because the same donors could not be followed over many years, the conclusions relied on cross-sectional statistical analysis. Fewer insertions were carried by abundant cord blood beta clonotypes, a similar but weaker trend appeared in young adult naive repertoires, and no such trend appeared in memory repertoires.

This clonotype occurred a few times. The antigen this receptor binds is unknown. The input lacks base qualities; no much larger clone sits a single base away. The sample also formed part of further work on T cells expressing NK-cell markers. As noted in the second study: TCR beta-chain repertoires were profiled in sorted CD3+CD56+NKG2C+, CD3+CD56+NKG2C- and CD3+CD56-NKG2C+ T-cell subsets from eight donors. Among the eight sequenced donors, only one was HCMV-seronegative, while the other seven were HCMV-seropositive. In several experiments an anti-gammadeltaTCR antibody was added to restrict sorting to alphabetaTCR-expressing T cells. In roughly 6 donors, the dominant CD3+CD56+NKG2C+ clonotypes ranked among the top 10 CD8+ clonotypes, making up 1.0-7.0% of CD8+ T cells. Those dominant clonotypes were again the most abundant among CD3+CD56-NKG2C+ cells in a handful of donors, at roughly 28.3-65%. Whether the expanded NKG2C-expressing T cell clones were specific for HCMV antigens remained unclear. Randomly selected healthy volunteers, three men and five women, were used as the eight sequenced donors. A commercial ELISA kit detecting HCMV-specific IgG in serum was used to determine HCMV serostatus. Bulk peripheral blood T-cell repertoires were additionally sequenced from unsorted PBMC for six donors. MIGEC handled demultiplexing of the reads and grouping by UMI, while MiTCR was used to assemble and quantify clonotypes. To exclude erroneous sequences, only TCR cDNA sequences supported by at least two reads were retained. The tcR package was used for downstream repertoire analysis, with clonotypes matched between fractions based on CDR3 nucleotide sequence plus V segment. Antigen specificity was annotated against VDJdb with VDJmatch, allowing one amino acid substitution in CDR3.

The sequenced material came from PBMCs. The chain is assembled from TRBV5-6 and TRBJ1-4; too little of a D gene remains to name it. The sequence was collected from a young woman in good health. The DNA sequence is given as TGTGCCAGCAGCTTGGTTCAGAATGAAAAACTGTTTTTT. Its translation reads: CASSLVQNEKLFF.